The present entry profiles one TCR beta chain with its context. Its antigen is as yet unknown. This record belongs to a study of Graves' ophthalmopathy and Graves' hyperthyroidism. Study summary: Over 18 months of follow-up, stable hyperthyroidism required that no ophthalmopathy appear. General study points: In predicting ophthalmopathy progression, the model reached about 71% sensitivity and approximately 72% specificity. Blood contained most expanded thyroid clonotypes exceeding 0.001 frequency.

The TCR beta CDR3 regions underwent amplification from RNA transcripts. The workflow started with a first-round RT-PCR run with HTBI primers and then moved on to a second-round multiplex PCR. One entry per CDR3 protein, called by TCRdb with MiXCR from the multiplex PCR reads. This table has approximately 540,000 distinct CDR3 sequences, under 45% appearing once. The V end lost 7 bases, the J end lost 3 bases, and 22 bases lay between the germline ends. Germline values: CDR1 MNHEY, CDR2 SVGAGI. The CDR3 is 16 residues long. The specimen was peripheral blood or thyroid tissue (not recorded which). The chain uses TRBV6-5 and TRBJ2-7; maybe TRBD1 (6 bases). The sequence was collected from an adult man with Graves' hyperthyroidism. The CDR3 coding sequence is TGTGCCAGCACCGCTCTGAGGACAGCCTATAACTACGAGCAGTACTTC. It yields the protein CASTALRTAYNYEQYF.